A selection of T cell receptor beta chains follows, all from one sample in a study of T cells in localized non-small cell lung cancer. Clones were read by immunoSEQ multiplex PCR, and TCRdb kept only the in-frame ones, dropping some. Of thousands of clones in the sample, 15% to 20% were seen once. The material sequenced was lung tumor tissue, taken before any cancer treatment. Receptors originate from a female donor of 60 years or more with stage I squamous cell lung carcinoma. Both conserved end residues are part of each CDR3. The D gene is left open where the match is weak. A row's size may be missing; if present it is once, few, many or a size class.

D gene	V gene	J gene	clone size	CDR3 DNA	CDR3 protein
TRBD2	TRBV15	TRBJ2-2	NA	TGTGCCACCAGCACGGAGCGGGACGGCGGGGAGCTGTTTTTT	CATSTERDGGELFF
NA	TRBV9	TRBJ2-7	large	TGTGCCAGCAGCCTGGACTCTTCCTACGAGCAGTACTTC	CASSLDSSYEQYF
NA	TRBV19	TRBJ1-5	NA	TGTGCCAGTAGTATAGCGCAGCAGGGCAATCAGCCCCAGCATTTT	CASSIAQQGNQPQHF
TRBD2	TRBV29-1	TRBJ2-7	NA	TGCAGCACCCTGGGGACTAGCGACTTTGGCGAGCAGTACTTC	CSTLGTSDFGEQYF
TRBD2	TRBV6-8	TRBJ2-2	NA	TGTGCCAGCACCTCTACTAGCGGGAGTCCCGGGGAGCTGTTTTTT	CASTSTSGSPGELFF
TRBD1	TRBV6-8	TRBJ1-1	few	TGTGCCAGCAGTGACCGACAGGGTCTAGATGAAGCTTTCTTT	CASSDRQGLDEAFF
TRBD2	TRBV18	TRBJ2-7	NA	TGTGCCAGCTCACCGGGACTAGCGGGTCCCTACGAGCAGTACTTC	CASSPGLAGPYEQYF
TRBD2	TRBV28	TRBJ2-5	NA	TGTGCCAGCAGTTTAGGAGCGGGAGTGGAGACCCAGTACTTC	CASSLGAGVETQYF
NA	TRBV11-3	TRBJ2-3	many	TGTGCCAGCAGCCATGGTCGGGCAGGGGATACGCAGTATTTT	CASSHGRAGDTQYF
NA	TRBV1	TRBJ2-3	many	TGCGCCAGCAGCCAAGAACGCGCGACTAGCGGTCCCCGTGGAGATACGCAGTATTTT	CASSQERATSGPRGDTQYF
NA	TRBV28	TRBJ1-1	few	TGTGCCAGCAGTTTTACGGGGGCTTTGGGGGCTTTCTTT	CASSFTGALGAFF
TRBD1	TRBV5-1	TRBJ1-4	NA	TGCGCCAGCAGCACCCAGACAGGGCTAAATGAAAAACTGTTTTTT	CASSTQTGLNEKLFF
NA	TRBV28	TRBJ1-5	NA	TGTGCCAGCCGACTAGGGGCAGGACGCAATCAGCCCCAGCATTTT	CASRLGAGRNQPQHF
NA	TRBV9	TRBJ2-7	NA	TGTGCCAGCAGCCCCCGGACCTCCCCGTACACCTACGAGCAGTACTTC	CASSPRTSPYTYEQYF
NA	TRBV30	TRBJ1-1	NA	TGTGCCTGGAGTCCCCCAGGGCGTCGATTGGGGACTGAAGCTTTCTTT	CAWSPPGRRLGTEAFF
NA	TRBV11-3	TRBJ2-7	NA	TGTGCCAGCAGCTTAGAGGTAGGGTCCTACGAGCAGTACTTC	CASSLEVGSYEQYF
TRBD1	TRBV6-8	TRBJ2-1	NA	TGTGCCAGCAGTTACCGAACCGGGACAGGTGGGGCGAATGAGCAGTTCTTC	CASSYRTGTGGANEQFF
NA	TRBV9	TRBJ1-2	NA	TGTGCCAGCAGTGAAACAGACTATGGCTACACCTTC	CASSETDYGYTF
TRBD2	TRBV5-1	TRBJ2-2	few	TGCGCCAGCAGCTCACTCTACCTAGCGGGAGGGCCAGTCACCGGGGAGCTGTTTTTT	CASSSLYLAGGPVTGELFF
NA	TRBV28	TRBJ2-7	few	TGTGCCAGCAGTTTAAGGGGTGGCAGGGAGCAGTACTTC	CASSLRGGREQYF
NA	TRBV11-3	TRBJ1-1	few	TGTGCCAGCAGCTTTCAGGAGTGGAGCACTGAAGCTTTCTTT	CASSFQEWSTEAFF
TRBD2	TRBV28	TRBJ2-7	medium-sized	TGTGCCAGCAGTTTTGGCGGGAGAAACTACGAGCAGTACTTC	CASSFGGRNYEQYF
TRBD1	TRBV5-1	TRBJ1-1	NA	TGCGCCAGCAGCAGCCGGGACAGGTTATTAGCCACTGAAGCTTTCTTT	CASSSRDRLLATEAFF
NA	TRBV6-1	TRBJ2-5	medium-sized	TGTGCCAGCAGTGAAGCTTCGGGGGCAGGATGGGAGACCCAGTACTTC	CASSEASGAGWETQYF
TRBD2	TRBV9	TRBJ2-2	NA	TGTGCCAGCAGCACGCCGGGACTAGCGGGCGACAGCTACACCGGGGAGCTGTTTTTT	CASSTPGLAGDSYTGELFF
TRBD1	TRBV28	TRBJ2-4	NA	TGTGCCAGCAGTTTCCCGTATCGACAGGGAATAGCCAAAAACATTCAGTACTTC	CASSFPYRQGIAKNIQYF
NA	TRBV5-1	TRBJ2-5	NA	TGCGCCAGCAGCCGGATAGCGGATCAAGAGACCCAGTACTTC	CASSRIADQETQYF
NA	TRBV18	TRBJ2-5	few	TGTGCCAGCTCACCAGTGGCCCTACAAGAGACCCAGTACTTC	CASSPVALQETQYF
TRBD2	TRBV12-5	TRBJ2-1	NA	TGTGCTAGGCTAGCGGCGTCCCAACGGGATGAGCAGTTCTTC	CARLAASQRDEQFF
TRBD2	TRBV6-8	TRBJ2-7	medium-sized	TGTGCCAGCAGTGATGGAGGGAGGGCCAAACCCTACGAGCAGTACTTC	CASSDGGRAKPYEQYF
NA	TRBV18	TRBJ2-7	few	TGTGCCAGCTCACCACCCGGCTGGGCCTCCGAGCAGTACTTC	CASSPPGWASEQYF
NA	TRBV10-3	TRBJ2-7	few	TGTGCCATCAGTGAGTCGACAGGACCCTACGAGCAGTACTTC	CAISESTGPYEQYF
NA	TRBV14	TRBJ1-2	NA	TGTGCCAGCAGCCAAGATCTTACGTCAGGTCGGGGGAACTATGGCTACACCTTC	CASSQDLTSGRGNYGYTF
TRBD2	TRBV15	TRBJ2-7	NA	TGTGCCACCAGCAGAGATACTAGCGGGAGTTTTTTCCACGAGCAGTACTTC	CATSRDTSGSFFHEQYF
NA	TRBV6-8	TRBJ1-5	NA	TGTGCCAGCGGGAGCGCTACGGGCAATCAGCCCCAGCATTTT	CASGSATGNQPQHF